The subject of this entry is one TCR beta chain. Its antigen is still unknown. Other DNA sequences of this sample code for an identical CDR3. The entry originates in a study of shared clonotypes between healthy human individuals. On the study more broadly: A couple of female and three male donors aged 18 to 49 were enrolled.

Study-wide results and limits: The donor pool, a small one, limited the genetic and exposure-history diversity represented.

The split of CD4+ cells yielded CD45RA+ naive and CD45RA-negative memory subsets. Repertoires were generated with immunoSEQ multiplex PCR, while TCRdb's copy carries only in-frame clones and drops some. Altogether roughly 2.6 million clones are present, 85% to 95% being singletons, with the ten largest covering over 0.12%. The TCR sequence derives from a man younger than 35 in good health. Material: naive CD4+ T cells sorted from blood. The subset is: CD45RA+ positively selected.

As DNA, the CDR3 is TGTGCCAGCAGAGACAGGGACACCGGGGAGCTGTTTTTT. Protein product: CASRDRDTGELFF. V usage is TRBV2 and J usage is TRBJ2-2; 7 positions agree with TRBD1. The CDR3 sequence is 13 residues long. With 6 bases clipped from V and 3 bases from J, the junction kept 1 base outside the gene matches. Germline-derived CDR1 and CDR2 are SNHLY and FYNNEI.